This T cell receptor beta chain was sequenced in a study of T cells in localized non-small cell lung cancer (TCRdb year 2020). Background on the whole study: The study examined T cell repertoires in 236 patients with early-stage NSCLC and compared tumors with uninvolved tumor-adjacent lungs. Of the NSCLC patients, fewer than 150 were male and approximately 100 were female, and the mean age was approximately 69 years. The cohort comprised 236 treatment-naïve NSCLC patients with resected, localized lung tumors. Results and caveats for the whole study, not just this receptor: A median of roughly 60 of the top 100 tumor clones were detected in paired uninvolved adjacent lung, and 28 of these tumor clones were also found among the top 100 clones of the paired uninvolved adjacent lung. Since the design was exploratory, TCR variables were selected using unadjusted p-values with no false-discovery rate correction. The highest T cell clonality was observed in uninvolved tumor-adjacent lung, where clonality exceeded that of tumor, suggesting that antigenic responses were more focused in uninvolved tumor-adjacent lung. Because multi-region tumor sequencing was not done, intratumor heterogeneity could not be ruled out. Longer overall survival was associated with higher blood T cell density, whereas shorter survival was associated with higher adjacent-lung clonality.

TCR beta CDR3 regions were sequenced from DNA using the immunoSEQ Assay. In the authors' own workflow: T cell density was computed as TCR beta template counts normalized to usable DNA estimated by amplifying housekeeping genes. The preseqR package was used to estimate richness by extrapolating to 400,000 templates for PBMC samples and to 120,000 templates for tissue samples. Clonality was calculated as one minus Pielou's evenness. To identify tissue-enriched TCRs, differential abundance testing was run on productive amino-acid clonotypes with a minimum total count of 5 and an alpha of 0.1. The Jaccard Index and the Morisita Overlap Index were used to quantify repertoire overlap between compartments. GLIPH clustered TCR beta CDR3s with public tetramer-defined viral CDR3s; viral motifs required at least three viral sequences plus V-gene enrichment. This is the immuneACCESS table as TCRdb keeps it, with only in-frame sequences that have V and J called. A part of the clones is gone; compared with another copy, unresolved V genes explain less than half, and the rest is unexplained. The DNA gave D and trimming, while V, J and clone size come from that table. The sample table shows more than 1,500 clones, and about 30% are seen once. The top ten hold roughly 13% of the sample.

Unmatched junction bases come to 4, with V trimmed by 0 bases and J by 4 bases. Inclusive of the bounding cysteine and phenylalanine, the CDR3 is 16 residues long. Just the 48-base CDR3 DNA is kept, in frame starting at base 1. As encoded in the germline V gene, CDR1 is SGDLS while CDR2 is YYNGEE. In regard to this clone: The antigen it recognizes is unknown. Base quality data are lacking; no much larger clone is found one base away.

Uninvolved adjacent lung was taken at least 2 cm from the tumor margin and confirmed free of atypia by two independent pathologists. At diagnosis, peripheral blood, uninvolved tumor-adjacent lung and tumor were collected and stored as a combination of fresh-frozen and FFPE material. This sequence was found in a male donor aged 60 or over with stage II squamous cell lung carcinoma. The sample was normal lung tissue next to the tumor, taken before any cancer treatment. The V and J genes are TRBV9 and TRBJ1-6; 7 bases in the middle match TRBD1. CDR3 loop: CASSVEATGYNSPLHF. The sequenced DNA is TGTGCCAGCAGCGTAGAGGCGACAGGGTATAATTCACCCCTCCACTTT.